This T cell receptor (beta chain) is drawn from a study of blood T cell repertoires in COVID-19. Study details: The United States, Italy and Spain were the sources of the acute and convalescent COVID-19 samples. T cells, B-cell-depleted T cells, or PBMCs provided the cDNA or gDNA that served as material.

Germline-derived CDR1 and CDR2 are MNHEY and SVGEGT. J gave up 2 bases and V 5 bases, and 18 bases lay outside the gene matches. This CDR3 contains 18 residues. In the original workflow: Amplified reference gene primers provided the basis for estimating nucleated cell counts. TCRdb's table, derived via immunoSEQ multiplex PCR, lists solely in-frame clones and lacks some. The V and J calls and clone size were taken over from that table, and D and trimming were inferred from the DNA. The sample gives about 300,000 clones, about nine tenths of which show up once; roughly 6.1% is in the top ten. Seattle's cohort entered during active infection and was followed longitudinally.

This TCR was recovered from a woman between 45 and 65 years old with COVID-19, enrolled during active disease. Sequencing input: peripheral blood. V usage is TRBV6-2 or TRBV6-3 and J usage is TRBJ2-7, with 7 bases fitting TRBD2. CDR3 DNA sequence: TGTGCCAGCAGTCATCAGGGAGGACTAGGTTCTCTTACCTACGAGCAGTACTTC. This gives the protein CASSHQGGLGSLTYEQYF.